The present T cell receptor (beta chain) was sequenced within a study of blood T cell repertoires in COVID-19. Study-level information: Collection of acute and convalescent COVID-19 samples took place in the United States, Italy and Spain. Sources were T cells, B-cell-depleted T cells, or PBMCs; the material itself was cDNA or gDNA.

In the original workflow: Using reference gene primer amplification, nucleated cell counts were estimated. The assay was immunoSEQ multiplex PCR, and TCRdb's table has in-frame clones only and misses some. The V and J calls and the clone size are those of that table, but D and trimming were determined from the DNA. The table records fewer than 300,000 clones, approximately 90% of them present only once. The Seattle patients, enrolled during active infection, were followed longitudinally. Trimming removed 6 bases at V and 8 bases at J, with 14 bases between. The germline gives CDR1 PRHDT, CDR2 FYEKMQ (reference sequence). The CDR3 is 13 residues long.

The chain is built from TRBV13 and TRBJ2-1; D is unclear. This receptor was taken from a woman in her twenties or thirties with COVID-19, enrolled during active disease. Sequenced sample: peripheral blood. The CDR3 here is CASRVELLDEQFF. CDR3 nucleotides: TGTGCCAGCAGAGTGGAGTTACTGGATGAGCAGTTCTTC. The full variable domain, with the rest looked up from reference TRBV13 and TRBJ2-1, is AAGVIQSPRHLIKEKRETATLKCYPIPRHDTVYWYQQGPGQDPQFLISFYEKMQSDKGSIPDRFSAQQFSDYHSELNMSSLELGDSALYFCASRVELLDEQFFGPGTRLTVL.